This T cell receptor (beta chain) appears in the sequencing data of a study of CD8+CD57+ T cells in acquired aplastic anemia. About the study: The average read count for CD4+ cells in healthy donors was some 9.9 million.

Worth noting for this clonotype: Its antigen remains unknown.

General study findings and limits: Shared by patients and controls, 25 to 30 CD8+ CDR3s were abundant in patients. Levels of CD8+ Simpson's diversity were not significantly distinct in patients versus controls.

This CDR3 has 14 amino acids. Germline CDR1 and CDR2: KGHDR and SFDVKD. Genomic DNA was employed as the template in profiling TCR beta VDJ and CDR3. TCRdb reanalysed the reads using MiXCR and keeps one entry per CDR3 protein. The table lists roughly 170,000 distinct CDR3 sequences, 60% to 70% of them singletons. V gene TRBV24-1 combines with J gene TRBJ2-7; D not certain. The J call may not be correct, given that the DNA end is closer to TRBJ2-1. The receptor's source is a human donor in good health. The sample taken for sequencing was sorted CD4+, CD8+, or CD8+CD57+ T cells (not recorded which) from PBMCs. The CDR3 loop reads CATSGGLGGNEQFF. The CDR3 DNA follows: TGTGCCACCAGTGGAGGTTTGGGTGGAAATGAGCAGTTCTTC.